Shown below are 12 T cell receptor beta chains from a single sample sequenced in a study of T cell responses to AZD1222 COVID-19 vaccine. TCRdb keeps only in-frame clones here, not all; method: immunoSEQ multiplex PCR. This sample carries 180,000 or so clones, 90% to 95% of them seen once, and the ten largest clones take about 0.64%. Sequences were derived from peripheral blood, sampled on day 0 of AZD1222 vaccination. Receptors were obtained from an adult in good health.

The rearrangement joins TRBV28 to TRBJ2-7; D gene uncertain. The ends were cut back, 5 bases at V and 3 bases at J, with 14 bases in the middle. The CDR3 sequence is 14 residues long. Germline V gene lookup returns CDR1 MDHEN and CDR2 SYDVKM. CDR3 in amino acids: CASSARIGRYEQYF. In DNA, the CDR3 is TGTGCCAGCAGTGCCCGTATTGGGCGCTACGAGCAGTACTTC.

CDR3 region: CASSLPGAGVTGELFF. Written as DNA, the CDR3 is TGTGCCAGCAGTTTACCCGGAGCGGGAGTCACCGGGGAGCTGTTTTTT. The chain recombines TRBV28 with TRBJ2-2; 8 bases agree with TRBD2. V was pared by 2 bases and J by 4 bases, with 6 bases of the junction left unmatched. The CDR3 is 16 amino acids. Germline-derived CDR1 and CDR2 are MDHEN and SYDVKM.

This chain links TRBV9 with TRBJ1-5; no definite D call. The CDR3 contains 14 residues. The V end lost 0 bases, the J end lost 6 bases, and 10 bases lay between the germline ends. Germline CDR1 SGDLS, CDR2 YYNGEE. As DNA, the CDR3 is TGTGCCAGCAGCGTAGGGGGTGAAGCTCAGCCCCAGCATTTT. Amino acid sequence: CASSVGGEAQPQHF.

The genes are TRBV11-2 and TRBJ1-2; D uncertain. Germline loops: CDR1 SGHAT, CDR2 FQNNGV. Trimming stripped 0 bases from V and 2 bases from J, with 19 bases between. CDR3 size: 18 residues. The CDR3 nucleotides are TGTGCCAGCAGCTTAGAGGTGGGGTCAGGCGTATGGAACTATGGCTACACCTTC. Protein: CASSLEVGSGVWNYGYTF. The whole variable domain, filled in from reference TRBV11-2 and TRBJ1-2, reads EAGVAQSPRYKIIEKRQSVAFWCNPISGHATLYWYQQILGQGPKLLIQFQNNGVVDDSQLPKDRFSAERLKGVDSTLKIQPAKLEDSAVYLCASSLEVGSGVWNYGYTFGSGTRLTVV.

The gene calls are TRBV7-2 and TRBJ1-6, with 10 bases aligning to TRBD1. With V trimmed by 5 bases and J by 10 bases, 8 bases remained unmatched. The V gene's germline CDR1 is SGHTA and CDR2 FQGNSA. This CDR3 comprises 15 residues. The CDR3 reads CASSPVTGGNSPLHF. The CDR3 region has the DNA TGTGCCAGCAGCCCAGTGACAGGGGGCAACTCACCCCTCCACTTT. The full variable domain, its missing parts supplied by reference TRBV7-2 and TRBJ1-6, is GAGVSQSPSNKVTEKGKDVELRCDPISGHTALYWYRQSLGQGLEFLIYFQGNSAPDKSGLPSDRFSAERTGGSVSTLTIQRTQQEDSAVYLCASSPVTGGNSPLHFGNGTRLTVT.

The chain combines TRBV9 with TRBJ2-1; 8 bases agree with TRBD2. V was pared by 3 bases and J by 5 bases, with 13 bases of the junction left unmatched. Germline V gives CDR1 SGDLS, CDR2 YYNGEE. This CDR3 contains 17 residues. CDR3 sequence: CASSDASGLRPNNEQFF. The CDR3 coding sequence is TGTGCCAGCAGCGATGCTAGCGGGCTAAGGCCAAACAATGAGCAGTTCTTC.

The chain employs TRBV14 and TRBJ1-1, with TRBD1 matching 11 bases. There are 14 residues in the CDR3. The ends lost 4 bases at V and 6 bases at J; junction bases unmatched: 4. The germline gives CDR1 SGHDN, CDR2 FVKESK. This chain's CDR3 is CASSRDRGMAEAFF. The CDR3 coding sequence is TGTGCCAGCAGCCGGGACAGGGGGATGGCTGAAGCTTTCTTT.

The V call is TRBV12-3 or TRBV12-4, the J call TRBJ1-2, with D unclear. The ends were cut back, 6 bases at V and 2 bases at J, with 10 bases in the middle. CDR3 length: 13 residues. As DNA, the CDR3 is TGTGCCAGCAGCTTCGTGACGAACTATGGCTACACCTTC. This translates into CASSFVTNYGYTF.

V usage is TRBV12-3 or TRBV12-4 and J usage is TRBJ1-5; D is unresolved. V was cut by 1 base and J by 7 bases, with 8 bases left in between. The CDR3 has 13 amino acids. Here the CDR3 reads CASSLVGSQPQHF. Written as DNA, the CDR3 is TGTGCCAGCAGTTTAGTGGGATCCCAGCCCCAGCATTTT.

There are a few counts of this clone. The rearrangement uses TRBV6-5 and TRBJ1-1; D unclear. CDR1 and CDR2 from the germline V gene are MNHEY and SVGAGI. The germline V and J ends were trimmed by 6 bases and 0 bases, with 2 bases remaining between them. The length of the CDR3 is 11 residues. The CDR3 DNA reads TGTGCCAGCAGACTGAACACTGAAGCTTTCTTT. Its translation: CASRLNTEAFF.

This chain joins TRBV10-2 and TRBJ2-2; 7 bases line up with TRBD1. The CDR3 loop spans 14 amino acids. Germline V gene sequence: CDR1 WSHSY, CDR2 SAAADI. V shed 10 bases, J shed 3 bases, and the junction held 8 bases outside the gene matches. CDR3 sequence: CATSDRSDTGELFF. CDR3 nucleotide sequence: TGCGCCACTTCGGACAGGTCGGACACCGGGGAGCTGTTTTTT.

This CDR3 reads CASSLGDTIYF. For the CDR3, the DNA is TGTGCCAGCTCACTGGGAGACACCATATATTTT. The chain links TRBV18 to TRBJ1-3; unclear D gene. The CDR3 length is 11 residues. The germline V and J ends were trimmed by 4 bases and 8 bases, with 6 bases remaining between them. The germline gives CDR1 KGHSH, CDR2 LQKENI.